The source of this TCR beta chain is a study of siplizumab effects on memory and regulatory T cells (dated by TCRdb to about 2019). Regarding the complete study: The study examined how the anti-CD2 antibody siplizumab affects alloreactive T-cell subsets in allogeneic mixed lymphocyte reactions built from human PBMCs.

As for this clone: Its target antigen remains unknown. Per-nucleotide qualities are absent, and no much larger clonotype sits a single base away.

Additional sequencing covered unstimulated subsets from a few donor pairs, namely CD8+ effector memory, CD4+ naive, CD8+ TEMRA, CD4+ memory and CD8+ naive. TCRbeta CDR3 sequencing was performed on sorted unstimulated T cells and on proliferating T cells recovered from mixed lymphocyte reactions. Fresh whole blood from approximately ten HLA-typed healthy donors was used to isolate PBMCs. Library preparation was by the immunoSEQ multiplex PCR assay. The deep sequencing platform assayed about 10^5 TCR templates per sample. Genomic DNA extracted from sorted T cells was used for TCRbeta CDR3 sequencing. Processing in the source paper ran as follows. The R programming language was used for clonal analysis of the TCRbeta CDR3 data. Alloreactive CD4+ and CD8+ clones were defined by comparing unstimulated samples with post-reaction CFSE-low samples. By matching sequences to the repertoires of sorted unstimulated Treg and non-Treg cells, each alloreactive CD4+ clone was assigned a regulatory or non-regulatory origin. Held by TCRdb, this immuneACCESS table contains in-frame sequences only and omits some clones. Under half of the omission traces to an unresolved V gene where checked; the cause of the rest is unknown. The V and J calls and clone size were taken over from that table, and D and trimming were inferred from the DNA. The table for this sample lists tens of thousands of clones; under 98% of them were counted only once. Jointly, the top ten make up under 0.7% of the sample.

What the research found in general, with its limitations: Siplizumab significantly reduced the cumulative frequency of alloreactive sequences traceable to unstimulated CD4+ memory T cells. Greater diversity appeared to be present in unstimulated naive T cells than in memory T cells, and a substantial contribution to the alloresponse seemed to be made by naive cells. Because sequences below about 10^-5 frequency were poorly captured, only a minor fraction of alloreactive clones could be mapped to unstimulated subsets. Of the alloreactive CD4+ clones that could be mapped, the Treg-derived share averaged about 63% with siplizumab compared with under 30% in control reactions. The suppressive function of proliferating Tregs from siplizumab cultures was not functionally confirmed. A naive or memory phenotype could not be assigned to roughly 75-95% of proliferating CD4+ or CD8+ clones.

The CDR3, cysteine through phenylalanine, is 15 amino acids long. Just CDR3 DNA is preserved here, 45 bases in frame from base 1. The germline V gene (reference sequence) gives CDR1 as SGHKS and CDR2 as YYEKEE. Compared with germline, V lacks 2 bases and J lacks 5 bases; bases without a gene match: 3. The source material was naive CD4+ T cells sorted from blood. The cell subset or site label corresponds to: unstimulated naive T cells. The chain is made from TRBV5-5 and TRBJ2-1, with 11 bases aligning to TRBD2. The origin of this receptor is a human donor in good health. The DNA sequence is TGTGCCAGCAGCTTTGTGGGACTAGCGGACAATGAGCAGTTCTTC. The resulting protein is CASSFVGLADNEQFF.